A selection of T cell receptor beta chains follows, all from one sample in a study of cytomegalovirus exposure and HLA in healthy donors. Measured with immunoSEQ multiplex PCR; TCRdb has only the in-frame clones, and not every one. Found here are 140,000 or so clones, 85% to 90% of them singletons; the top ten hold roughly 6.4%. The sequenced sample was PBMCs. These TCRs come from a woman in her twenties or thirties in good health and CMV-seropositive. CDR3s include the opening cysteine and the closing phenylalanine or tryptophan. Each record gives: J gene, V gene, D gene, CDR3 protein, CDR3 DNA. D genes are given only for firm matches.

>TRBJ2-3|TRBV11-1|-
CASSPRRSNTDTQYF
TGTGCCAGCAGCCCAAGGAGGTCGAACACAGATACGCAGTATTTT
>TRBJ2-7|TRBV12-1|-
CASSSYRDTPTYEQYF
TGTGCCAGCAGCTCCTATCGGGACACCCCAACCTACGAGCAGTACTTC
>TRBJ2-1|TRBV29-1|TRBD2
CSVGGPLSGGAHNEQFF
TGCAGCGTTGGGGGCCCCCTTAGCGGGGGGGCCCACAATGAGCAGTTCTTC
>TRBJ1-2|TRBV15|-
CATSRDRSGAYGYTF
TGTGCCACCAGCAGAGATCGGTCAGGGGCATATGGCTACACCTTC
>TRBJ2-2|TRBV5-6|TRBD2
CASSLVASGANTGELFF
TGTGCCAGCAGCTTGGTGGCGAGCGGGGCGAACACCGGGGAGCTGTTTTTT
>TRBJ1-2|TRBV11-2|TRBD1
CASSTGGRLGVYGYTF
TGTGCCAGCAGCACAGGGGGACGGCTCGGAGTCTATGGCTACACCTTC
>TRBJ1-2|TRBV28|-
CASSYRDRGYTF
TGTGCCAGCAGTTACAGGGATCGTGGCTACACCTTC
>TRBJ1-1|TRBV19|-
CASSLQGYTEAFF
TGTGCCAGTAGTCTCCAGGGGTACACTGAAGCTTTCTTT
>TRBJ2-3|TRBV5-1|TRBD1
CASSLGDREADTQYF
TGCGCCAGCAGCTTAGGGGACAGGGAGGCAGATACGCAGTATTTT
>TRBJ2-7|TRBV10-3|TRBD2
CAITSGTAYEQYF
TGTGCCATCACAAGCGGGACGGCCTACGAGCAGTACTTC